This entry features one T cell receptor (beta chain) sequence. The target of this receptor is not known. Base qualities are not provided; no much larger clone lies one nucleotide away. To prepare the library, the immunoSEQ multiplex PCR assay was applied. A mixture of 60 forward primers for TCR Vbeta segments and 13 reverse primers for TCR Jbeta segments was used in the multiplex PCR. Amplification of the CDR3 region of rearranged TCR beta genes was performed with a multiplex PCR assay on genomic DNA. The amplified TCR beta libraries were sequenced on the Illumina HiSeq System as 87-base-pair reads. The original pipeline was this. A later analysis counted tens of millions of unique TCR beta chains across the 690 or so repertoires, and 9.5 million to 11 million of these chains were shared by at least two donors. A nearest-neighbor algorithm error-corrected the raw reads and collapsed the reads into unique sequences, merging closely related sequences to remove PCR and sequencing errors. CDR3 sequences were aligned to IMGT reference sequences to assign V, D and J gene segments. For a sequence to be retained, a match of at least six nucleotides to both a V gene segment and a J gene segment was required. A rearrangement was called productive if the CDR3 had no stop codons and remained in frame with V and J, and every other rearrangement was called non-productive. CDR3 was defined by IMGT convention, running from the second conserved V-encoded cysteine to the conserved J-encoded phenylalanine. The earlier analysis of a few hundred of the donors excluded any sequence lacking an unambiguous match to a single V gene segment. An earlier analysis of approximately 590 of the donors classified V segments as functional when productive rearrangements were above 56.7% and as segregating when the standard deviation between donors was above 5%. To diagnose cytomegalovirus status from the catalog of TCR beta chain sequences, a statistical classification framework was built. In a later analysis, V and J genes were assigned by comparing TCR nucleotide sequences against IMGT/GENE-DB human TR gene sequences. In a later analysis, CDR3 sequences and most-parsimonious VDJ recombination scenarios were assigned using the TCRdist pipeline. In a later analysis, every TCR beta chain was defined by the combination of its CDR3 amino acid sequence and its V-gene family, and reads without a unique V-gene family were dropped. In a later analysis, 500 to 700 highly shared, low-generation-probability nucleotide sequences were removed to address suspected cross-contamination and a sequencing artifact. For each public chain, a later analysis derived a clonal expansion index from normalized ranks of inferred template counts within each repertoire. In a later analysis, generation probabilities were computed with a VDJ recombination model fitted to out-of-frame rearrangements, and the resulting probabilities were checked against IGoR. Hypergeometric tests were used in a later analysis to score TCR-TCR, TCR-HLA and TCR-CMV co-occurrence, with a repertoire-size bias correction applied to the TCR pairs. A later analysis estimated false discovery rates by permuting HLA or CMV assignments 20 times. In a later analysis, co-occurring TCRs were grouped using DBSCAN, and TCRdist sequence similarity was added for clustering within HLA-allele-positive subsets. For co-occurrence clustering, repertoires with fewer than 30,000 or more than 120,000 public chains were excluded, along with a handful of repertoires with anomalous nucleotide sharing. TCRdb took this table from immuneACCESS and kept in-frame rearrangements with V and J called. Such tables lack part of the clones; where checked against another copy, unresolved V genes explain under half of the gap, and the rest is unexplained. For V, J and clone size, that table is used; D and trimming come from the DNA. Recorded for this sample are about 190,000 clones; around three quarters of them occurred a single time. Of the sample, around 1.6% is held by the ten largest clones.

V and J are trimmed by 5 bases and 6 bases, and the gene matches miss 3 bases of the junction. CDR1 and CDR2 (SGHVS, FQNEAQ) derive from the germline V gene. From the cysteine up to the phenylalanine, the CDR3 has a length of 13 residues. Only the CDR3 DNA stays, 39 bases, in frame from base 1. This record belongs to a study of cytomegalovirus exposure and HLA in healthy donors listed by TCRdb under 2017. Regarding the research as a whole: An earlier analysis of roughly 500 of the donors reported about 260 Gb of sequence data and 100 million to 120 million unique TCR beta sequences obtained from around 170 million T cells. Around 320 gigabases of sequencing data and some 85 million unique TCR sequences were included in an early release covering about 700 HLA-typed donors. Of the 350 to 450 genotyped donors, around 81% fell in the genetic ancestry cluster associated with self-reported Caucasian donors. The aim of the study was to test whether cataloging public T cell receptors could identify signatures of past pathogen exposure. Using immunosequencing, the study profiled T cell repertoires from 666 subjects and related those repertoires to cytomegalovirus serostatus. A separate validation cohort of about 110 different subjects was used in addition to the 666-subject first cohort. To predict cytomegalovirus infection status, the study brought together high-throughput TCR immunosequencing, statistical association of individual TCRs with disease status, and machine learning. A later analysis re-analyzed previously published TCR beta repertoires from 500 to 700 donors and added high-resolution HLA genotyping to study TCR occurrence patterns. Rather than drawing on any new phenotypic data, the later analysis identified candidate immune exposures from TCR beta sequences and the way those sequences occurred across donors. An earlier analysis of 587 of the donors used high-throughput TCR beta sequencing to judge whether each TCR beta V gene segment behaved as functional or pseudogenic. Donor age, sex, ethnicity and CMV serostatus were collected together with the repertoire data. A later genetic analysis used genome-wide SNP genotypes for about 65% of the roughly 700 donors, treating that subset as a discovery cohort. All discovery cohort repertoires had been generated on a single sequencing platform. HLA typing covered class I and class II loci at four-digit resolution. The number of donors typed differed by locus, with 629-630 for A, B, C, DRB1 and DQB1, approximately 500 for DQA1, 606 for DPA1, and 472 for DPB1. Five DR-DQ haplotypes were handled as single units for association and clustering, since linkage in the cohort was strong. Among under 450 genotyped donors of the cohort, an average of approximately 230,000 unique TCR beta nucleotide sequences were sequenced per donor, roughly 18% of them non-productive.

The paper's findings and limits, for the study overall: In an earlier analysis of fewer than 700 of the donors, most TCR beta V segments appeared in productive rearrangements about 90% or about 30% of the time, broadly matching IMGT annotations. The 87-base-pair reads could not distinguish some IMGT-functional V segments, including TRBV6-2 and TRBV6-3, so those segments were excluded. While some public TCRs were present in many individuals, most TCR sequences turned up only very rarely across donors. Linkage disequilibrium might explain the correlated functional status among segregating V segments, but an unknown experimental factor could not be ruled out. A later analysis associated roughly 17,000 TCR beta sequences with specific HLA alleles at a false discovery rate of 0.05. The classifier was reported to diagnose cytomegalovirus status with high specificity and sensitivity in both the original cohort and the validation cohort. A later analysis found that most CMV-associated TCR beta chains appeared HLA-restricted, with HLA associations seemingly driven largely by CMV exposure. In a later analysis, the rate of TCR association differed among HLA loci, with DRB1 alleles having the most associated TCRs and HLA-C alleles having the fewest. Strong co-occurrence of HLA alleles, especially DR and DQ, made assigning TCR associations to individual alleles difficult. According to a later genetic analysis, donors in an Asian-associated ancestry cluster had fewer N-insertions in productive TCRs than the approximately 650-donor mean. The only immune exposure information available for the cohort was CMV serostatus. The study listed over 150 TCR beta chains as associated with cytomegalovirus. In a later analysis, several top co-occurrence clusters were reported to appear linked to parvovirus B19, influenza, CMV and Epstein-Barr virus. The authors suggested that the approach could potentially be extended to other disease states and immunological phenotypes. An association between a missense DCLRE1C variant and V-gene and J-gene trimming of TCR beta chains was found in a later genetic analysis and replicated in an independent cohort. A further reported finding was that TCR beta sequences accurately predicted the HLA-A and HLA-B alleles for most subjects in the first cohort. The cohort was sequenced for TCR beta chains only, and without alpha or paired-chain data the features that could be detected were limited. Because counts were too low, roughly 16 rarely observed V segments, including chromosome 9 orphons, were left out of the earlier analysis of roughly 600 of the donors. Because HLA typing was missing for some donors at each locus, association tests included only the typed subset. In a later analysis, HLA-associated TCR beta chains were found to be more clonally expanded and to have lower generation probabilities than equally common non-associated chains. The presence/absence analyses assumed that sequencing depth was roughly uniform across donors, and that assumption may not be true. The sequencing pipeline was judged likely to have produced a cluster of highly shared sequence variants as a technical artifact. In vitro tests confirmed that a few of the cytomegalovirus-associated TCR beta chains recognize cytomegalovirus antigens.

In total, just over 650 healthy bone marrow donors made up the cohort. All cohort members were sampled while nominally healthy, although unrecorded immune exposures were likely present. The donor tested CMV seronegative, placing the donor among the roughly 400 seronegative members of the cohort. A peripheral blood sample was provided by each donor, and peripheral blood mononuclear cells were used for TCR beta sequencing. The Qiagen DNeasy Blood Extraction Kit was used to extract genomic DNA from the blood cell samples. This clonotype was obtained from a young woman in good health and CMV-seronegative. This receptor chain uses TRBV7-8 and TRBJ2-7; TRBD1 fits 11 bases in the junction. The sample consisted of PBMCs. The CDR3 amino acid sequence is: CASSQGQGAEQYF. The nucleotide sequence reads as follows: TGTGCCAGCAGCCAAGGACAGGGGGCCGAGCAGTACTTC.